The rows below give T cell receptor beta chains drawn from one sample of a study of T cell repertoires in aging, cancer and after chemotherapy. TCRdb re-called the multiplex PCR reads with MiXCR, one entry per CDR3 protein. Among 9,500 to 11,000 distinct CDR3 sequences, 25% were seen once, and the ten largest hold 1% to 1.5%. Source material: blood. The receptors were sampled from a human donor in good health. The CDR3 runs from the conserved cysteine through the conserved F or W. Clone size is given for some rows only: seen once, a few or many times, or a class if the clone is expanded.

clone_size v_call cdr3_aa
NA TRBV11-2 CASSLVVGGTGELFF
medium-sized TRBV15 CATSRESQGAQVYGYTF
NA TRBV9 CASSVGTGEWYGYTF
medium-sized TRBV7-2 CASSLTGRRSSYNSPLHF
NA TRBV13 CASSAVGAGETQYF
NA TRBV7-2 CASSSGQGVAQPQHF
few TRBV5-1 CASSSSSGTGIEGYTF
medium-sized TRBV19 CASSIAGGSTYEQYF
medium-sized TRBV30 CAWSEGGTGNTIYF
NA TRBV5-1 CASSTSGDRGYTEAFF
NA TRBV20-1 CSAGTPLGREKLFF
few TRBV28 CASSRDRGISNQPQHF
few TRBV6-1 CASSGGASNQPQHF
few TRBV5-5 CASSLDGTTIDF
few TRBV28 CASSLFTGQGDGYTF
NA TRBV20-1 CSATLGQGFPYEQYF
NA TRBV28 CASSLNTVSGNTIYF
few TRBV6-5 CASTQGAGRETQYF
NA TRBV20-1 CSARVASGAYEQYF
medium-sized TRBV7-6 CASAGGNSYEQYF
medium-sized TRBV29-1 CSAGGGDGTDTQYF
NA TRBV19 CASSMGLGTLYF
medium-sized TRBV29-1 CSVVAPGPNSSYEQYF
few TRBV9 CASSAGQGKETQYF
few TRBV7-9 CASDVGSGFSPSYEQYF
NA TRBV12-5 CASGNYRVGTDTQYF
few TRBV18 CASSSTGTGHEQFF
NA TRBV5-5 CASIRDRRWQFPGNTIYF
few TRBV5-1 CASSYTGTYEQYF